One and the same sample provided the 29 T cell receptor beta chains below, sequenced in a study of graft-versus-host responses after intestinal transplantation. Their antigens remain unidentified. Libraries were prepared by immunoSEQ multiplex PCR; TCRdb keeps only in-frame clonotypes and omits some of them. The repertoire holds about 130,000 clones, with more than 90% as singletons. Here the sequenced sample was unstimulated CD4+ T cells sorted from spleen or lymph node cells, taken before intestinal transplant. The receptors were gathered from a human donor who received an intestinal transplant.

The chain couples TRBV5-1 to TRBJ1-2, with D uncertain. CDR3 length equals 14 residues. Germline CDR1 and CDR2: SGHRS and YFSETQ. With 0 bases removed from V and 4 bases from J, the gap between germline ends came to 10 bases. The CDR3 protein is CASSLGVGSYGYTF. In nucleotides, the CDR3 is TGCGCCAGCAGCTTGGGGGTAGGTTCCTATGGCTACACCTTC.

This clone appeared once. This chain joins TRBV14 and TRBJ1-2; 7 bases align to TRBD1. The trim removed 4 bases at V and 8 bases at J, leaving 10 bases unmatched. The CDR3 is 14 residues long. Germline CDR1 reads SGHDN; CDR2 reads FVKESK. In DNA, the CDR3 is TGTGCCAGCAGCCCTTCCTCGGGAGGGGGCGGCTACACCTTC. Translating gives CASSPSSGGGGYTF.

The chain is built from TRBV9 and TRBJ1-3, with no clear D. V was trimmed by 4 bases and J by 2 bases, leaving 13 bases between them. Germline CDR1 SGDLS, CDR2 YYNGEE. The CDR3 extends over 15 amino acids. CDR3 loop: CASSPTGVTGNTIYF. CDR3 coding DNA: TGTGCCAGCAGCCCCACGGGTGTAACTGGAAACACCATATATTTT.

This rearrangement joins TRBV25-1 to TRBJ2-6; 7 nucleotides match TRBD1. Looked up from germline, CDR1 is MGHDK and CDR2 is SYGVNS. V dropped 10 bases and J dropped 0; count of bases not matched to a gene: 12. The CDR3 contains 17 residues. Written as DNA, the CDR3 is TGTGCCAAATTACCGGGACAGATACTCTCTGGGGCCAACGTCCTGACTTTC. This codes for CAKLPGQILSGANVLTF.

About this clone: Other nucleotide sequences in the sample specify the same CDR3. V gene TRBV9 combines with J gene TRBJ1-2; no reliable D call. Germline V gene data show CDR1 as SGDLS and CDR2 as YYNGEE. The CDR3 consists of 15 residues. V was trimmed by 0 bases and J by 4 bases, leaving 13 bases between them. The CDR3 DNA follows: TGTGCCAGCAGCGTAGCTGGAGAGAGGGCCTATGGCTACACCTTC. This encodes CASSVAGERAYGYTF. Full variable domain (missing parts from reference TRBV9 and TRBJ1-2): DSGVTQTPKHLITATGQRVTLRCSPRSGDLSVYWYQQSLDQGLQFLIQYYNGEERAKGNILERFSAQQFPDLHSELNLSSLELGDSALYFCASSVAGERAYGYTFGSGTRLTVV.

CDR3 sequence reads: CASSLFWDRGGYEQYF. The CDR3 nucleotides read TGTGCCAGCAGCTTATTTTGGGACAGGGGTGGCTACGAGCAGTACTTC. V and J are TRBV7-2 and TRBJ2-7; 10 bases map to TRBD1. V was pared by 2 bases and J by 3 bases, with 7 bases of the junction left unmatched. Germline V gives CDR1 SGHTA, CDR2 FQGNSA. The length of the CDR3 is 16 residues.

The CDR3 DNA follows: TGTGCCAGCAGCTTAGGTGTGGGACAGGGATACGAGCAGTACTTC. It translates to CASSLGVGQGYEQYF. V usage is TRBV7-8 and J usage is TRBJ2-7, with 9 bases identical to TRBD1. Looked up from germline, CDR1 is SGHVS and CDR2 is FQNEAQ. V gave up 1 base and J gave up 4 bases; unmatched junction bases: 5. The CDR3 has 15 residues.

The V and J genes are TRBV27 and TRBJ2-7, with 7 bases lining up with TRBD2. The CDR3 loop spans 13 amino acids. The germline V gene has CDR1 MNHEY and CDR2 SMNVEV (reference sequence). Unmatched junction bases numbered 3, after V lost 5 bases and J lost 2 bases. The CDR3 DNA reads as TGTGCCAGCAGTAAGCTAGCGGCCTACGAGCAGTACTTC. It codes for CASSKLAAYEQYF.

V gene TRBV19 combines with J gene TRBJ1-2, with D perhaps matching TRBD1 (5 bases). The CDR3 covers 15 residues. V was cut by 0 bases and J by 8 bases, with 16 bases left in between. Germline values: CDR1 LNHDA, CDR2 SQIVND (reference sequence). CDR3 in DNA: TGTGCCAGTAGTATAGAACGGGGCAGCCGCCCGGGCTACACCTTC. Translation gives CASSIERGSRPGYTF.

The rearrangement joins TRBV14 to TRBJ2-5, with 8 bases that match TRBD1. Germline V CDR1 and CDR2: SGHDN, FVKESK. This CDR3 spans 14 amino acids. Trimming at V came to 2 bases and at J to 4 bases, leaving 3 bases not matched to a gene. The chain's CDR3 is CASSQRTGSETQYF. CDR3 bases: TGTGCCAGCAGCCAACGGACAGGGTCAGAGACCCAGTACTTC.

The J gene is TRBJ2-3, the V gene TRBV7-8; D is unclear. V lost 2 bases to trimming and J lost 3 bases, with 9 bases between them. The V gene's germline CDR1 is SGHVS and CDR2 FQNEAQ. This CDR3 region has 14 residues. The CDR3 loop is CASSLWTTTDTQYF. The DNA for the CDR3 is TGTGCCAGCAGCTTATGGACGACTACAGATACGCAGTATTTT.

J is TRBJ1-2 and V is TRBV30; 9 bases align to TRBD1. Per the germline V gene, CDR1 is GTSNPN and CDR2 is SVGIG (reference sequence). The trim removed 6 bases at V and 10 bases at J, leaving 6 bases unmatched. CDR3 length: 11 residues. The CDR3 bases are TGTGCCTGCGGGACAGGGAATGCCTACACCTTC. Amino acid sequence: CACGTGNAYTF.

The V and J genes are TRBV11-2 and TRBJ2-1, with 9 bases that match TRBD2. Germline lookup yields CDR1 SGHAT and CDR2 FQNNGV. Unmatched junction bases numbered 10, after V lost 4 bases and J lost 6 bases. The length of the CDR3 is 16 residues. CDR3 residues: CASSSLRGGAFNEQFF. CDR3 coding DNA: TGTGCCAGCAGCTCCCTCCGCGGGGGGGCTTTCAATGAGCAGTTCTTC.

The chain combines TRBV6-5 with TRBJ1-6, with no clear D. CDR1 is MNHEY and CDR2 is SVGAGI in the germline V gene. The CDR3 loop spans 14 amino acids. Trimming removed 5 bases at V and 10 bases at J, with 15 bases between. CDR3 nucleotide sequence: TGTGCCAGCAGTGAAAGGTACAGTGGCTCACCCCTCCACTTT. This sequence encodes CASSERYSGSPLHF.

The genes are TRBV6-5 and TRBJ2-5; D unresolved. Looked up from germline, CDR1 is MNHEY and CDR2 is SVGAGI. V was shortened by 2 bases and J by 2 bases, with 6 bases between the two germline ends. The CDR3 extends over 13 amino acids. The CDR3 DNA reads as TGTGCCAGCAGTTACGAGGCTCAAGAGACCCAGTACTTC. Amino acid sequence: CASSYEAQETQYF.

The gene calls are TRBV7-2 and TRBJ1-6, with unresolved D. This CDR3 contains 13 residues. CDR1 is SGHTA and CDR2 is FQGNSA in the germline V gene. V gave up 3 bases and J gave up 7 bases, with 7 bases separating them. The CDR3, as DNA: TGTGCCAGCAGCTTCGCGGTCAATTCACCCCTCCACTTT. The encoded protein is CASSFAVNSPLHF.

This clone showed up just once. The chain carries TRBV14 and TRBJ2-5; 10 bases agree with TRBD1. With V trimmed by 4 bases and J by 5 bases, 7 bases remained unmatched. Germline loops: CDR1 SGHDN, CDR2 FVKESK. The CDR3 runs 15 residues. CDR3: CASSLTGQGRETQYF. In nucleotides, the CDR3 is TGTGCCAGCAGCCTAACGGGACAGGGGCGGGAGACCCAGTACTTC.

The rearrangement links TRBV7-9 to TRBJ1-1, with 7 bases identical to TRBD1. After removal of 5 bases from V and 5 bases from J, the junction contained 2 bases not matched to a gene. This CDR3 has 12 residues. The germline CDR1 and CDR2 sequences are SEHNR and FQNEAQ (reference sequence). DNA for the CDR3: TGTGCCAGCAGCCCCAGGGGGACTGAAGCTTTCTTT. The encoded protein is CASSPRGTEAFF.

V usage is TRBV7-9 and J usage is TRBJ1-2; D remains ambiguous. The CDR3 loop spans 14 amino acids. Germline CDR1 reads SEHNR; CDR2 reads FQNEAQ (reference sequence). Between the trimmed V and J ends, which lost 8 bases and 3 bases, there was a span of 16 bases. CDR3 sequence reads: CASLEEGIHYGYTF. Here the CDR3 DNA reads TGTGCCAGCTTAGAGGAGGGCATCCACTATGGCTACACCTTC. The whole variable domain, remainder taken from reference TRBV7-9 and TRBJ1-2, is DTGVSQNPRHKITKRGQNVTFRCDPISEHNRLYWYRQTLGQGPEFLTYFQNEAQLEKSRLLSDRFSAERPKGSFSTLEIQRTEQGDSAMYLCASLEEGIHYGYTFGSGTRLTVV.

The J gene is TRBJ2-2, the V gene TRBV1. TRBV1 is an annotated pseudogene. This CDR3 is 14 amino acids long. CDR3 DNA: TGCACCAGCAGCCAACCGAAGAACACCGGGGAGCTGTTTTTT. It codes for CTSSQPKNTGELFF.

The rearrangement joins TRBV10-2 to TRBJ2-7; TRBD2 matches at 8 bases. CDR1 and CDR2 (germline): WSHSY, SAAADI. V lost 7 bases and J lost 5; bases outside the gene matches: 16. The CDR3 totals 16 residues. The CDR3 sequence: CASNNRIGGASNEQYF. CDR3 coding DNA: TGCGCCAGCAATAACCGTATCGGGGGGGCCTCTAACGAGCAGTACTTC.

V gene TRBV10-3 combines with J gene TRBJ2-3; D is possibly TRBD1 (5 bases). The CDR3 has 15 amino acids. Germline loops: CDR1 ENHRY, CDR2 SYGVKD. V lost 7 bases and J 2 bases, leaving 16 bases between the germline ends. Here the CDR3 DNA reads TGTGCCATCAAACCCGACAGACGTCTCACAGATACGCAGTATTTT. Protein: CAIKPDRRLTDTQYF.

This rearrangement joins TRBV11-2 to TRBJ2-3, with D perhaps matching TRBD1 or TRBD2 (5 bases each). The CDR3 length is 15 residues. The germline V gene has CDR1 SGHAT and CDR2 FQNNGV. The V end lost 0 bases, the J end lost 5 bases, and 12 bases lay between the germline ends. The CDR3 is CASSLDPGLLDTQYF. The CDR3 region has the DNA TGTGCCAGCAGCTTAGACCCGGGGCTGTTAGATACGCAGTATTTT. The full variable domain, completed using reference TRBV11-2 and TRBJ2-3, is EAGVAQSPRYKIIEKRQSVAFWCNPISGHATLYWYQQILGQGPKLLIQFQNNGVVDDSQLPKDRFSAERLKGVDSTLKIQPAKLEDSAVYLCASSLDPGLLDTQYFGPGTRLTVL.

In DNA, the CDR3 is TGTGCCAGCAGCTTGGAGACAGGACTCGGGTATGGCTACACCTTC. It specifies CASSLETGLGYGYTF. The rearrangement links TRBV5-5 to TRBJ1-2, with D maybe TRBD1 (6 bases). Germline-derived CDR1 and CDR2 are SGHKS and YYEKEE (reference sequence). The germline V and J ends were trimmed by 0 bases and 5 bases, with 14 bases remaining between them. The CDR3 runs 15 residues. The complete variable domain, with remaining parts taken from reference TRBV5-5 and TRBJ1-2, reads DAGVTQSPTHLIKTRGQQVTLRCSPISGHKSVSWYQQVLGQGPQFIFQYYEKEERGRGNFPDRFSARQFPNYSSELNVNALLLGDSALYLCASSLETGLGYGYTFGSGTRLTVV.

The V gene is TRBV6-5, the J gene TRBJ2-3; D is unclear. This CDR3 is 15 amino acids long. V was shortened by 5 bases and J by 2 bases, with 14 bases between the two germline ends. CDR1 is MNHEY, CDR2 SVGAGI, per germline. Written as DNA, the CDR3 is TGTGCCAGCAGTCTCGCGGCGGCCGTCACAGATACGCAGTATTTT. It specifies CASSLAAAVTDTQYF.

This chain joins TRBV5-6 and TRBJ2-1; D unclear. This CDR3 has 14 residues. V dropped 2 bases and J dropped 7 bases, with 13 bases sitting between them. Germline loops: CDR1 SGHDT, CDR2 YYEEEE. CDR3: CASSFELINNEQFF. In DNA form, the CDR3 reads TGTGCCAGCAGCTTCGAACTCATCAATAATGAGCAGTTCTTC.

This rearrangement joins TRBV6-6 to TRBJ2-3; no firm D call. CDR1 and CDR2 (germline): MNHNY, SVGAGI (reference sequence). The CDR3 runs 12 residues. The V gene lost 4 bases and the J gene lost 4 bases, with 6 bases spanning the gap. The CDR3 region is CASSSRADTQYF. Here the CDR3 DNA reads TGTGCCAGCAGTTCCCGAGCAGATACGCAGTATTTT.

Only one count was recorded for this clone. The CDR3 coding sequence is TGTGCCAGCAGCCGCCCCCGAGGGGGAATCACTGAAGCTTTCTTT. Protein sequence: CASSRPRGGITEAFF. This sequence joins TRBV7-8 and TRBJ1-1; TRBD1 is a possible D gene (6 bases). CDR3 length equals 15 residues. The germline gives CDR1 SGHVS, CDR2 FQNEAQ. V dropped 5 bases and J dropped 4 bases, with 17 bases sitting between them.

The chain uses TRBV4-1 and TRBJ1-5; no clear D. V was pared by 4 bases and J by 1 base, with 8 bases between. The CDR3 consists of 14 residues. The germline V gene encodes CDR1 MGHRA and CDR2 YSYEKL. The CDR3 spells CASSLTGSNQPQHF. The CDR3 coding sequence is TGCGCCAGCAGCCTTACGGGGAGCAATCAGCCCCAGCATTTT.